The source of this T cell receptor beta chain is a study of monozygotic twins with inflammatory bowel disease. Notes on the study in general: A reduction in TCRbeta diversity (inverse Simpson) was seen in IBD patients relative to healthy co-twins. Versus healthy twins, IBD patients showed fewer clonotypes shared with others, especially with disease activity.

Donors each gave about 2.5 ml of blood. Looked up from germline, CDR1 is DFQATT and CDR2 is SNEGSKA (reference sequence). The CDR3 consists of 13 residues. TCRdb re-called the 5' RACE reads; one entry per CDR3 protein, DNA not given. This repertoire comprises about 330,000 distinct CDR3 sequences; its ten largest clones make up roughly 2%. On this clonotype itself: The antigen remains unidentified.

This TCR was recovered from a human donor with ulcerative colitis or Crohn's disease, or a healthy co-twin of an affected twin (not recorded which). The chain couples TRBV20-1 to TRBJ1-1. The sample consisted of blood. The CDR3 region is CSAPRPKNTEAFF.